Listed below are T cell receptor beta chains from one sample, sequenced in a study of radiotherapy plus CTLA-4 blockade in lung cancer. Profiling relied on immunoSEQ multiplex PCR, and the TCRdb table lists in-frame clones only, not all of them. The sample carries tens of thousands of clones, approximately 79% recorded once. The material sequenced was peripheral blood, taken from a patient treated with radiotherapy plus ipilimumab. The source of these receptors is a human donor with non-small cell lung cancer who had stable disease on radiotherapy plus ipilimumab. Both conserved end residues are part of each CDR3. The D gene is left open where the match is weak. For some rows the clone size is stated as once, few or many, or as a class when expanded; others skip it.

V	J	D	size	DNA	CDR3
TRBV7-9	TRBJ1-2	.	.	TGTGCCAGCAGCTTAGAGCTTGGGGGGATTAACTATGGCTACACCTTC	CASSLELGGINYGYTF
TRBV27	TRBJ2-3	.	.	TGTGCCAGCAGTTTCTCGAGCCACCGATCAGATACGCAGTATTTT	CASSFSSHRSDTQYF
TRBV25-1	TRBJ1-3	.	.	TGTGCCAGCAGTGACGACTGGTCACTGAGCTCTGGAAACACCATATATTTT	CASSDDWSLSSGNTIYF
TRBV19	TRBJ2-2	TRBD2	few	TGTGCCAGTAGTATTTCCGGGGGGGCAGGCGGGGAGCTGTTTTTT	CASSISGGAGGELFF
TRBV28	TRBJ2-1	.	few	TGTGCCAGCAGTTTGGGGGGGGCTACCTACAATGAGCAGTTCTTC	CASSLGGATYNEQFF
TRBV9	TRBJ1-1	.	.	TGTGCCAGCAGCGCCGCAGGGTTGGGGATGAACACTGAAGCTTTCTTT	CASSAAGLGMNTEAFF
TRBV9	TRBJ1-6	.	.	TGTGCCAGCAGCGAACAGGGTGGCGGGGTACGTTCACCCCTCCACTTT	CASSEQGGGVRSPLHF
TRBV30	TRBJ1-2	.	.	TGTGCCTGGAGTGTACGAGTCAACAGGGTCAGGTACAGAAACTATGGCTACACCTTC	CAWSVRVNRVRYRNYGYTF
TRBV15	TRBJ1-6	.	.	TGTGCCACCAGCAGAATGAGCTCCTATAATTCACCCCTCCACTTT	CATSRMSSYNSPLHF
TRBV7-6	TRBJ1-6	.	once	TGTGCCAGCAGCCCCGAGGGCATCCCGAGACGGGTTAATTCACCCCTCCACTTT	CASSPEGIPRRVNSPLHF
TRBV9	TRBJ2-1	TRBD2	.	TGTGCCAGCAGCTCTAGCGGGGTGTACAATGAGCAGTTCTTC	CASSSSGVYNEQFF
TRBV30	TRBJ1-3	.	.	TGTGCCTGGAGTGACTTACGAAACACCATATATTTT	CAWSDLRNTIYF
TRBV7-9	TRBJ2-2	.	.	TGTGCCAGCAGCTTCGCAACAGTTGACAGTGGGGAGCTGTTTTTT	CASSFATVDSGELFF
TRBV5-1	TRBJ2-3	.	.	TGCGCCAGCAGCTTGGCCTACCAGGGGGGGGCGTCAGATACGCAGTATTTT	CASSLAYQGGASDTQYF
TRBV29-1	TRBJ1-2	TRBD1	.	TGCAGCGAAATAGGACAGGGATTAATAGGGGGCTACACCTTC	CSEIGQGLIGGYTF
TRBV28	TRBJ1-1	.	.	TGTGCCAGCTTGAAGTTACCCGGGACGGGGTTAACTGAAGCTTTCTTT	CASLKLPGTGLTEAFF
TRBV11-2	TRBJ1-2	TRBD1	few	TGTGCCAGCAGCTTAGCCGGGACAGCTAACTATGGCTACACCTTC	CASSLAGTANYGYTF
TRBV6-5	TRBJ1-2	TRBD1	once	TGTGCCAGCAGTTACCAGGGTGGGGGACAGGGGGGTGGCTACACCTTC	CASSYQGGGQGGGYTF
TRBV6-5	TRBJ1-5	.	few	TGTGCCAGCAGTTACTCGAGTTCAGGGTCTGGGCAGCCCCAGCATTTT	CASSYSSSGSGQPQHF
TRBV7-3	TRBJ2-1	.	.	TGTGCCAGCAGCGAAGGAGGATTGAGCTCCTACAATGAGCAGTTCTTC	CASSEGGLSSYNEQFF
TRBV2	TRBJ2-5	TRBD2	.	TGTGCCAGCGGCCTAGCGGGGGAACCCGGGGAGACCCAGTACTTC	CASGLAGEPGETQYF
TRBV7-8	TRBJ1-2	.	few	TGTGCCAGCAGCTTAGCGGGCTCCCCGGGGTATGGCTACACCTTC	CASSLAGSPGYGYTF
TRBV2	TRBJ2-5	.	.	TGTGCCAGTGGACGTGAAGAGACCCAGTACTTC	CASGREETQYF
TRBV19	TRBJ2-6	.	once	TGTGCCACCCACCCAGGAGACTCTGGGGCCAACGTCCTGACTTTC	CATHPGDSGANVLTF
TRBV18	TRBJ1-5	TRBD1	.	TGTGCCAGCTCACCCCAGACAGGGAGAGGTCAGCCCCAGCATTTT	CASSPQTGRGQPQHF
TRBV7-9	TRBJ1-1	TRBD1	.	TGTGCCAGCAGCCCCCAGGGGGGTGAAGCTTTCTTT	CASSPQGGEAFF
TRBV5-1	TRBJ2-7	.	.	TGCGCCAGCAGCTTGGGACAGGCGTACAAATTCCACGAGCAGTACTTC	CASSLGQAYKFHEQYF
TRBV18	TRBJ2-1	TRBD2	.	TGTGCCAGCTCACCAAGGACTAGCGGGGGCCTATACAATGAGCAGTTCTTC	CASSPRTSGGLYNEQFF
TRBV27	TRBJ1-1	.	.	TGTGCCAGCAGTTTAAGGGGGAGTACTGAAGCTTTCTTT	CASSLRGSTEAFF
TRBV5-6	TRBJ1-2	.	few	TGTGCCAGCAGCTTGGCCGGGGTCGAGGGTGGCTACACCTTC	CASSLAGVEGGYTF
TRBV30	TRBJ2-2	.	.	TGTGCCTGGAAACCAGCGATCGGCGGGGAGCTGTTTTTT	CAWKPAIGGELFF
TRBV5-1	TRBJ1-5	.	.	TGCGCCAGCAGCCCCATGCCGGGCAATCAGCCCCAGCATTTT	CASSPMPGNQPQHF
TRBV5-1	TRBJ2-5	.	.	TGCGCCAGCAGCTTGGAGGGACGGCAACAAGAGACCCAGTACTTC	CASSLEGRQQETQYF
TRBV27	TRBJ1-1	TRBD1	.	TGTGCCAGCACCTTTCGACAGGGGTGGACTGAAGCTTTCTTT	CASTFRQGWTEAFF
TRBV4-3	TRBJ2-6	.	.	TGCGCCAGCAGGGGGGTTGGGGGAAGAGCTGGGGCCAACGTCCTGACTTTC	CASRGVGGRAGANVLTF
TRBV27	TRBJ2-1	.	.	TGTGCAGCCAGCAACTCCCCCGATTACAATGAGCAGTTCTTC	CAASNSPDYNEQFF
TRBV19	TRBJ1-5	.	.	TGTGCCAGTAGTTTTGACGGCAGGAATAGCAATCAGCCCCAGCATTTT	CASSFDGRNSNQPQHF
TRBV6-6	TRBJ1-1	.	.	TGTGCCAGCGGAACCAAGGGGGATATGAACACTGAAGCTTTCTTT	CASGTKGDMNTEAFF
TRBV6-1	TRBJ2-1	TRBD2	.	TGTGCCAGCAGGATTAGCGGGGGGAACTACAATGAGCAGTTCTTC	CASRISGGNYNEQFF
TRBV10-2	TRBJ2-5	.	once	TGCGCCAGCAGTGAAGCGGGCAACCCAGAGACCCAGTACTTC	CASSEAGNPETQYF
TRBV6-4	TRBJ2-3	.	.	TGTGCCAGCAGTGAAGGAGATACGCAGTATTTT	CASSEGDTQYF
TRBV13	TRBJ2-1	TRBD2	.	TGTGCCAGCAGCTCACCGACTAGCTTGAATGAGCAGTTCTTC	CASSSPTSLNEQFF